One and the same sample provided the 3 T cell receptor beta chains below, sequenced in a study of blood T cells in healthy people across ages. The authors ran a second PCR of roughly 6 to 11 cycles using a sample-barcoded 5' primer and a J-beta primer mix. TCRdb redid the calling of the 5' RACE reads with MiXCR, one entry per CDR3 protein. The repertoire holds approximately 800,000 distinct CDR3 sequences, with about half as singletons. Sequencing used blood. The receptors come from a man of 80 years or more in good health.

V and J are TRBV27 and TRBJ2-2; 12 nucleotides match TRBD2. The CDR3 has 19 amino acids. Losses at the gene ends were 4 bases for V and 8 bases for J; bases not matched to a gene: 17. Per the germline V gene, CDR1 is MNHEY and CDR2 is SMNVEV (reference sequence). For the CDR3, the DNA is TGTGCCAGCAGTTCCCACCAGACTAGCGGGAGTATAAATTCTGGGGAGCTGTTTTTT. It translates to CASSSHQTSGSINSGELFF.

The chain links TRBV6-2 or TRBV6-3 to TRBJ1-6; 7 bases line up with TRBD1. V lost 5 bases and J lost 5; bases outside the gene matches: 12. This CDR3 is built from 17 residues. From germline, CDR1 is MNHEY and CDR2 SVGEGT. The CDR3: CASSREGPGQHNSPLHF. CDR3 in DNA: TGTGCCAGCAGTAGAGAGGGACCGGGACAGCATAATTCACCCCTCCACTTT.

This clonotype was seen a few times. The chain recombines TRBV20-1 with TRBJ2-7; TRBD2 matches 9 bases. The germline V gene encodes CDR1 DFQATT and CDR2 SNEGSKA (reference sequence). CDR3 size: 18 residues. With V trimmed by 1 base and J by 0 bases, 13 bases remained unmatched. This CDR3 reads CSARGVASGALGSYEQYF. The CDR3, as DNA: TGCAGTGCTAGAGGTGTGGCTAGCGGGGCGCTGGGCTCCTACGAGCAGTACTTC.